The next 22 T cell receptor beta chains were all read from a single sample in a study of blood T cell repertoires in COVID-19. Profiled with immunoSEQ multiplex PCR; TCRdb holds only in-frame clones, not every one. The sample shows 97,000 or so clones, 90% of them seen only once. The sample consisted of peripheral blood. The receptors shown here come from a man aged 55 to 70 with acute or convalescent COVID-19.

The chain uses TRBV5-6 and TRBJ1-2; perhaps TRBD1 as D (5 bases). With 5 bases removed from V and 0 bases from J, the gap between germline ends came to 14 bases. The CDR3 is 15 amino acids. Germline V gene data show CDR1 as SGHDT and CDR2 as YYEEEE. In DNA, the CDR3 is TGTGCCAGCAGTGGAGGGGACGTTGCTAACTATGGCTACACCTTC. As protein: CASSGGDVANYGYTF.

The chain combines TRBV14 with TRBJ2-7, with 7 bases aligning to TRBD2. Germline values: CDR1 SGHDN, CDR2 FVKESK. Trimming removed 4 bases from V and 3 bases from J; junction bases left unmatched: 15. The CDR3 sequence is 17 residues long. The CDR3 coding sequence is TGTGCCAGCAGCCGCCCCCCTGGGGAGGGGCGCAGCTACGAGCAGTACTTC. The encoded protein is CASSRPPGEGRSYEQYF.

V is TRBV24-1 and J is TRBJ2-2; tentative D call: TRBD1 (6 bases). V dropped 5 bases and J dropped 2 bases, with 8 bases sitting between them. The CDR3 is 14 amino acids. Looked up from germline, CDR1 is KGHDR and CDR2 is SFDVKD. This CDR3 reads CATSAGVNTGELFF. The CDR3 DNA sequence: TGTGCCACCAGTGCAGGGGTAAACACCGGGGAGCTGTTTTTT.

The chain uses TRBV19 and TRBJ1-5; a possible D gene is TRBD1 (5 bases). Trimming left V 0 bases short and J 7 bases short, with 10 bases between. In germline, CDR1 is LNHDA, CDR2 SQIVND (reference sequence). This CDR3 has 14 amino acids. CDR3 bases: TGTGCCAGTAGTATAGACGAAGGGGCACAGCCCCAGCATTTT. It codes for CASSIDEGAQPQHF.

The V call is TRBV4-1, the J call TRBJ1-1, with D perhaps matching TRBD1 (6 bases). V was cut by 1 base and J by 1 base, with 10 bases left in between. Germline-derived CDR1 and CDR2 are MGHRA and YSYEKL. This CDR3 comprises 15 residues. The CDR3 is CASSQVQGRNTEAFF. Written as DNA, the CDR3 is TGCGCCAGCAGCCAAGTACAGGGTAGGAACACTGAAGCTTTCTTT.

The chain employs TRBV6-5 and TRBJ1-3; D gene unclear. CDR1 MNHEY and CDR2 SVGAGI come from the germline V gene. V lost 2 bases and J 2 bases, leaving 10 bases between the germline ends. This CDR3 has 15 amino acids. As DNA, the CDR3 is TGTGCCAGCAGTTACGGTATGGCTGCTGGAAACACCATATATTTT. Its translation: CASSYGMAAGNTIYF.

The rearrangement links TRBV14 to TRBJ2-1; a weak D match, TRBD2 (5 bases). This CDR3 region has 16 residues. Looked up from germline, CDR1 is SGHDN and CDR2 is FVKESK. V dropped 0 bases and J dropped 9 bases, with 18 bases sitting between them. The DNA for the CDR3 is TGTGCCAGCAGCCAAGATTATCTTATCAGCGGTGGTGAGCAGTTCTTC. This codes for CASSQDYLISGGEQFF.

This clone was seen a single time. V gene TRBV18 combines with J gene TRBJ1-5; D gene ambiguous. CDR3 size: 13 residues. V dropped 3 bases and J dropped 5 bases, with 8 bases sitting between them. The V gene's germline CDR1 is KGHSH and CDR2 LQKENI. CDR3 sequence (DNA): TGTGCCAGCTCACCCCGAGGAGATCAGCCCCAGCATTTT. It yields the protein CASSPRGDQPQHF. Together with reference TRBV18 and TRBJ1-5, the CDR3 gives the full variable domain: NAGVMQNPRHLVRRRGQEARLRCSPMKGHSHVYWYRQLPEEGLKFMVYLQKENIIDESGMPKERFSAEFPKEGPSILRIQQVVRGDSAAYFCASSPRGDQPQHFGDGTRLSIL.

The CDR3 coding sequence is TGTGCCAGCAGCTTATGGCAGGGGAACGAGCAGTACTTC. Translated, it gives CASSLWQGNEQYF. The V gene is TRBV7-9, the J gene TRBJ2-7; maybe TRBD1 (6 bases). The CDR3 consists of 13 residues. Trimming left V 2 bases short and J 5 bases short, with 10 bases between. CDR1 and CDR2 from the germline V gene are SEHNR and FQNEAQ (reference sequence).

Only one count was recorded for this clone. J is TRBJ2-7 and V is TRBV5-1; a weak D match, TRBD1 (5 bases). From germline, CDR1 is SGHRS and CDR2 YFSETQ. The CDR3 is 15 amino acids. With 0 bases removed from V and 2 bases from J, the gap between germline ends came to 12 bases. The CDR3 region has the DNA TGCGCCAGCAGCTTGGGACAGTCACCCGCCTACGAGCAGTACTTC. Its protein product is CASSLGQSPAYEQYF.

CDR3 coding DNA: TGTGCCAGCAGTTCCCCGGGACAGGGCTACTACGAGCAGTACTTC. The encoded protein is CASSSPGQGYYEQYF. The V call is TRBV27, the J call TRBJ2-7; 9 bases are shared with TRBD1. The CDR3 contains 15 residues. Losses at the gene ends were 4 bases for V and 3 bases for J; bases not matched to a gene: 7. Germline V gene sequence: CDR1 MNHEY, CDR2 SMNVEV (reference sequence).

The chain combines TRBV2 with TRBJ2-2, with 9 bases aligning to TRBD1. Germline trimming cut 5 bases from V and 4 bases from J; bases unmatched to any gene: 5. Germline CDR1 reads SNHLY; CDR2 reads FYNNEI. This CDR3 spans 15 amino acids. This CDR3 is CASSNRGRSTGELFF. The CDR3 DNA reads as TGTGCCAGCAGTAACAGGGGGCGCAGCACCGGGGAGCTGTTTTTT.

The chain combines TRBV2 with TRBJ2-7; 9 bases are a match to TRBD2. CDR1 and CDR2 (germline): SNHLY, FYNNEI. The ends lost 11 bases at V and 2 bases at J; junction bases unmatched: 10. This CDR3 has 14 amino acids. This chain's CDR3 is CAGWRGGPTYEQYF. The CDR3 DNA sequence: TGTGCCGGCTGGCGGGGGGGGCCAACCTACGAGCAGTACTTC.

This chain connects TRBV11-2 to TRBJ1-3; D is perhaps TRBD1 (6 bases). The CDR3 is 16 residues long. Trimming took off 5 bases at V and 0 bases at J, with 14 bases between the two ends. Germline V gene lookup returns CDR1 SGHAT and CDR2 FQNNGV. This CDR3 is CASSPGGLPSGNTIYF. The CDR3 DNA follows: TGTGCCAGCAGCCCGGGGGGGCTGCCCTCTGGAAACACCATATATTTT. The full variable domain, with the rest looked up from reference TRBV11-2 and TRBJ1-3, is EAGVAQSPRYKIIEKRQSVAFWCNPISGHATLYWYQQILGQGPKLLIQFQNNGVVDDSQLPKDRFSAERLKGVDSTLKIQPAKLEDSAVYLCASSPGGLPSGNTIYFGEGSWLTVV.

A few counts support this clone. V is TRBV19 and J is TRBJ2-1; 9 bases fit TRBD1. CDR1 and CDR2 (germline): LNHDA, SQIVND (reference sequence). V trimming: 4 bases; J trimming: 4 bases; junction bases outside the gene matches: 5. This CDR3 is 15 amino acids long. The CDR3 reads CASSNNRGPYNEQFF. The CDR3 DNA is TGTGCCAGTAGTAATAACAGGGGGCCTTACAATGAGCAGTTCTTC.

The gene calls are TRBV3-1 (or the pseudogene TRBV3-2) and TRBJ2-2; 10 nucleotides match TRBD1. V was clipped by 5 bases and J by 6 bases; unmatched bases: 12. This CDR3 comprises 17 residues. CDR1 is LGHDT, CDR2 YNNKEL, per germline (reference sequence). CDR3 coding DNA: TGTGCCAGCAGCTCCCCCTCCGAGACAGGGGGCGCCGGGGAGCTGTTTTTT. Amino acid sequence: CASSSPSETGGAGELFF.

The CDR3 DNA sequence: TGTGCCAGCAGTGAATCGAGGGTAAGCAATCAGCCCCAGCATTTT. It codes for CASSESRVSNQPQHF. V and J are TRBV2 and TRBJ1-5; no clear D. Germline values: CDR1 SNHLY, CDR2 FYNNEI. V was cut by 2 bases and J by 1 base, with 9 bases left in between. The CDR3 consists of 15 residues.

J is TRBJ1-2 and V is TRBV28; tentative D call: TRBD1 (5 bases). Germline lookup yields CDR1 MDHEN and CDR2 SYDVKM. Trimming cost V 6 bases and J 2 bases, with 10 bases left between them. This CDR3 spans 13 amino acids. The DNA for the CDR3 is TGTGCCAGCAGCCTGACAGAAAACTATGGCTACACCTTC. Translating it yields CASSLTENYGYTF.

The chain combines TRBV29-1 with TRBJ1-1; 10 bases align to TRBD1. CDR3 length equals 15 residues. After removal of 5 bases from V and 2 bases from J, the junction contained 8 bases not matched to a gene. Germline CDR1 SQVTM, CDR2 ANQGSEA. The CDR3, as DNA: TGCAGCGTTATAAAGGACAGGGGGGGTAACACTGAAGCTTTCTTT. Protein product: CSVIKDRGGNTEAFF.

This chain joins TRBV19 and TRBJ1-1, with no clear D. Trimming shortened V by 6 bases and J by 5 bases, and 16 bases separated the two germline ends. The CDR3 runs 14 residues. In germline, CDR1 is LNHDA, CDR2 SQIVND (reference sequence). The CDR3 reads CASRRGQRNTEAFF. The CDR3 nucleotides are TGTGCCAGTAGACGAGGGCAGAGGAATACTGAAGCTTTCTTT.

This clone was counted between two and nine times. The chain uses TRBV7-9 and TRBJ1-1; 7 nucleotides line up with TRBD1. V shed 3 bases, J shed 4 bases, and the junction held 8 bases outside the gene matches. CDR1 is SEHNR, CDR2 FQNEAQ, per germline (reference sequence). The CDR3 is made up of 15 amino acids. The CDR3 DNA reads TGTGCCAGCAGCTTGGTTCAACAGGGGAGCACTGAAGCTTTCTTT. Protein product: CASSLVQQGSTEAFF.

The chain uses TRBV6-5 and TRBJ1-1; TRBD1 is a possible D gene (6 bases). V was clipped by 10 bases and J by 5 bases, with 17 bases between them. The CDR3 extends over 13 amino acids. Germline CDR1 is MNHEY and CDR2 is SVGAGI. The CDR3 nucleotides are TGTGCCACCCTAAGCACAGGGATGACTGAAGCTTTCTTT. It codes for CATLSTGMTEAFF.